This T cell receptor beta chain was found in a study of blood T cell repertoires in COVID-19. About the study: Both acute and convalescent COVID-19 samples were obtained from the United States, Italy and Spain. PBMCs, B-cell-depleted T cells, or T cells were the source of the cDNA or gDNA that made up the material.

As handled by the study authors: Amplification of reference gene primers was used by the study to estimate nucleated cell counts. Data came from immunoSEQ multiplex PCR; TCRdb stores just in-frame clones and leaves some out. The V and J calls and the clone size are those of that table, but D and trimming were determined from the DNA. The sample carries about 38,000 clones, approximately 74% recorded once. Patients from Seattle were sampled longitudinally, starting during active infection. V lost 3 bases and J 3 bases, leaving 13 bases between the germline ends. Germline CDR1 is SGHDT and CDR2 is YYEEEE. The CDR3 is made up of 15 amino acids.

J is TRBJ2-1 and V is TRBV5-6; maybe TRBD1 (5 bases). The source of this sequence is a man between 70 and 80 years old with COVID-19, enrolled during active disease. The material sequenced was peripheral blood. The CDR3 nucleotides read TGTGCCAGCAGCTCTTGGGGCGCAGACTACAATGAGCAGTTCTTC. This encodes CASSSWGADYNEQFF.